This T cell receptor (beta chain) was sequenced in a study of OX40 agonist ivuxolimab in advanced cancers. CDR1 is SGHDT, CDR2 YYEEEE, per germline. Unmatched junction bases numbered 5, after V lost 3 bases and J lost 3 bases. This CDR3 comprises 14 residues. Measured with immunoSEQ multiplex PCR; TCRdb has only the in-frame clones, and not every one. In the table there are tens of thousands of clones, about 90% of which are singletons. The clonotype originates from an adult with an advanced solid tumor such as melanoma, head and neck, liver or kidney cancer. V gene TRBV5-6 combines with J gene TRBJ1-2, with TRBD1 matching over 7 bases. Sequenced material: CD4+ or CD8+ T cells sorted from blood, taken in a trial of the OX40 agonist ivuxolimab. This CDR3 reads CASSSQGGHYGYTF. CDR3 nucleotides: TGTGCCAGCAGCTCCCAGGGGGGTCACTATGGCTACACCTTC.